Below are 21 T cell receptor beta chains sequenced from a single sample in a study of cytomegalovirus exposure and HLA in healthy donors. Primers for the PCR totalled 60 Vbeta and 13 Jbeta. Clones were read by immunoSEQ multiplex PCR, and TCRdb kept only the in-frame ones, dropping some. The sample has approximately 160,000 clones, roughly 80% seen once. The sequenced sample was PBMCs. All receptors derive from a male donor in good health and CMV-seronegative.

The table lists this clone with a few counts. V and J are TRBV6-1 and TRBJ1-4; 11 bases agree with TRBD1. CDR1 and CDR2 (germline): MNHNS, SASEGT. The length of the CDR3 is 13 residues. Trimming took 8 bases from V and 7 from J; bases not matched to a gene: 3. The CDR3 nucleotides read TGTGCCAGCTTGGGGACAGGGGGTGAAAAACTGTTTTTT. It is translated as CASLGTGGEKLFF.

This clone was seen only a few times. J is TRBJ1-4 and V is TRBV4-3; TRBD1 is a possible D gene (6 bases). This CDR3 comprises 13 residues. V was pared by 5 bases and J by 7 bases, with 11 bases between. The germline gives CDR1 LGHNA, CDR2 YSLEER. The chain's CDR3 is CASSSGAREKLFF. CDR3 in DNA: TGCGCCAGCAGCTCAGGGGCCCGTGAAAAACTGTTTTTT.

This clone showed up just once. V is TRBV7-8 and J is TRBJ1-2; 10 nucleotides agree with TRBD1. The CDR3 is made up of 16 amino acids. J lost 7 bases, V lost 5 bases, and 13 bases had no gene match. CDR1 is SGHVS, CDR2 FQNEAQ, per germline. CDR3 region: CASSPRRDRGLGGYTF. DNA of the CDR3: TGTGCCAGCAGCCCGAGGCGTGACAGGGGGCTCGGTGGCTACACCTTC. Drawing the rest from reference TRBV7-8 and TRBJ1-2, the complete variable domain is GAGVSQSPRYKVAKRGQDVALRCDPISGHVSLFWYQQALGQGPEFLTYFQNEAQLDKSGLPSDRFFAERPEGSVSTLKIQRTQQEDSAVYLCASSPRRDRGLGGYTFGSGTRLTVV.

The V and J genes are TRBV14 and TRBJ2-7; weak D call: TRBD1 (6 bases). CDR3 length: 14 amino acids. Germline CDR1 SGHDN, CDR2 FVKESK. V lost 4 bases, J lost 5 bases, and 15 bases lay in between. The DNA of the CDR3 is TGTGCCAGCAGCCGTCTGTACAGGGTCCACGAGCAGTACTTC. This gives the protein CASSRLYRVHEQYF.

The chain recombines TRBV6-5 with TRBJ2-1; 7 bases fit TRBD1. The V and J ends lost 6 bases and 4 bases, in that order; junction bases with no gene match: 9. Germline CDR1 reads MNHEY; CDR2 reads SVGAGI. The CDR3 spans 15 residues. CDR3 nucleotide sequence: TGTGCCAGCAGCTCACAGGGGTACCCTTACAATGAGCAGTTCTTC. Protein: CASSSQGYPYNEQFF.

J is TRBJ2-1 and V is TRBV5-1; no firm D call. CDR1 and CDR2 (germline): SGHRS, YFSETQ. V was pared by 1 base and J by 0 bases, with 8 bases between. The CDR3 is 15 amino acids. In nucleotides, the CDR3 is TGCGCCAGCAGCTTGCGACGGAGCTCCTACAATGAGCAGTTCTTC. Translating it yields CASSLRRSSYNEQFF.

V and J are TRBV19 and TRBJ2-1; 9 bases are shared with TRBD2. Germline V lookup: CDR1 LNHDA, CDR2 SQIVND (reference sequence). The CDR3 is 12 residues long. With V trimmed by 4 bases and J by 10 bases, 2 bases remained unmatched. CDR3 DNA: TGTGCCAGTAGTACTGGACTAGCGGAGCAGTTCTTC. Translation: CASSTGLAEQFF.

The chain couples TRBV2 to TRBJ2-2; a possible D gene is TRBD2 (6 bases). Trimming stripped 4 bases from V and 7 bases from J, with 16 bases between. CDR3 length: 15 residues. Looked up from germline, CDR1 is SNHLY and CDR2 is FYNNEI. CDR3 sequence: CASSVGGLHSGELFF. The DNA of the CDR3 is TGTGCCAGCAGTGTGGGGGGACTCCATAGCGGGGAGCTGTTTTTT.

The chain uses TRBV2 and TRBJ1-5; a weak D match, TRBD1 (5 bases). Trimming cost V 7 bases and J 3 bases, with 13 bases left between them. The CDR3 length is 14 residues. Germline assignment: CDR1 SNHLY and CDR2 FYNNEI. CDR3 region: CASTSRQNNQPQHF. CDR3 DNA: TGTGCCAGCACCAGCCGACAGAACAATCAGCCCCAGCATTTT.

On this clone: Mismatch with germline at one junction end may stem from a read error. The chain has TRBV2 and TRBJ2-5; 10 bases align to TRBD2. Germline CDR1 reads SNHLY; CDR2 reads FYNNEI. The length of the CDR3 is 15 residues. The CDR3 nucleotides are TGTGTCAGCGGGGGGGCCGGGGAGGGACAAGAGACCCAGTACTTC. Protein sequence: CVSGGAGEGQETQYF. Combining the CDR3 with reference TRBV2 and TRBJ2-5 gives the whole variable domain EPEVTQTPSHQVTQMGQEVILRCVPISNHLYFYWYRQILGQKVEFLVSFYNNEISEKSEIFDDQFSVERPDGSNFTLKIRSTKLEDSAMYFCVSGGAGEGQETQYFGPGTRLLVL.

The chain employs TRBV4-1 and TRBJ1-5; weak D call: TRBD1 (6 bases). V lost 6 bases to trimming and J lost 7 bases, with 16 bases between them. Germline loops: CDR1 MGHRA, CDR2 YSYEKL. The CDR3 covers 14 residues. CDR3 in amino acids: CASSLQGMGQPQHF. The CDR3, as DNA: TGCGCCAGCAGTCTACAGGGAATGGGGCAGCCCCAGCATTTT.

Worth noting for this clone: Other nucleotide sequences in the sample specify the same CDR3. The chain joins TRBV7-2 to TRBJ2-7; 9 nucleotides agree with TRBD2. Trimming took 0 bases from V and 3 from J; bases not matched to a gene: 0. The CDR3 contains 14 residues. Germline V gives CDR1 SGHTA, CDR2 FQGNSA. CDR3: CASSLASGSYEQYF. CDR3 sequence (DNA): TGTGCCAGCAGCTTAGCTAGCGGGAGCTACGAGCAGTACTTC.

In DNA, the CDR3 is TGTGCCAGCAGCCAGACAGGGTACTCCTACGAGCAGTACTTC. The encoded protein is CASSQTGYSYEQYF. This chain uses TRBV7-9 with TRBJ2-7, with 7 bases that match TRBD1. The CDR3 is 14 amino acids. CDR1 is SEHNR, CDR2 FQNEAQ, per germline (reference sequence). V was pared by 5 bases and J by 0 bases, with 4 bases of the junction left unmatched.

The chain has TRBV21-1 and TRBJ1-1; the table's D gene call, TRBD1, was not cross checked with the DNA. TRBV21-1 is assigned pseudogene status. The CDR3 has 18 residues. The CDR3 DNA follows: TGTGCCAGCAGCCCTCACCGAACCTCCGGGACAGGGTGTTCTGAAGCTTTCTTT. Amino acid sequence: CASSPHRTSGTGCSEAFF.

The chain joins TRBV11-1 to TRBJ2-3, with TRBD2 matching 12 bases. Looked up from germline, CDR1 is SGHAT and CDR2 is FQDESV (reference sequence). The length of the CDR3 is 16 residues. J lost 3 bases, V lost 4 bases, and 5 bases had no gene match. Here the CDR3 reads CASSYSSGGATDTQYF. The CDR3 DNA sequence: TGTGCCAGCAGCTACTCTAGCGGGGGGGCGACAGATACGCAGTATTTT.

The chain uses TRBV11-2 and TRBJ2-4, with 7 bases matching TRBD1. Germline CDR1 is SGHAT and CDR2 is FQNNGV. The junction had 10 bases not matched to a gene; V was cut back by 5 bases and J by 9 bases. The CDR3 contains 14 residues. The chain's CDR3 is CASSPPGTVTIQYF. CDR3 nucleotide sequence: TGTGCCAGCAGCCCCCCCGGGACAGTAACCATTCAGTACTTC. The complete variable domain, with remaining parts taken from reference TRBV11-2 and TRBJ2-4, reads EAGVAQSPRYKIIEKRQSVAFWCNPISGHATLYWYQQILGQGPKLLIQFQNNGVVDDSQLPKDRFSAERLKGVDSTLKIQPAKLEDSAVYLCASSPPGTVTIQYFGAGTRLSVL.

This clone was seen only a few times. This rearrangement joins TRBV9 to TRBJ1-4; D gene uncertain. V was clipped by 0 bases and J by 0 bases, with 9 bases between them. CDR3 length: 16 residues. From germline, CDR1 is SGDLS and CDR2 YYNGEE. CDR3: CASSVGRRATNEKLFF. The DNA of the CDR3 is TGTGCCAGCAGCGTAGGACGGAGGGCAACTAATGAAAAACTGTTTTTT.

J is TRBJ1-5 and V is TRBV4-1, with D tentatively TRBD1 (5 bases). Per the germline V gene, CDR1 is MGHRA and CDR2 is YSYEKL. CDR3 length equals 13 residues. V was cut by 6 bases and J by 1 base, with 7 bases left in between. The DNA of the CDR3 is TGCGCCAGCAGTCAGGGAAGCAATCAGCCCCAGCATTTT. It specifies CASSQGSNQPQHF.

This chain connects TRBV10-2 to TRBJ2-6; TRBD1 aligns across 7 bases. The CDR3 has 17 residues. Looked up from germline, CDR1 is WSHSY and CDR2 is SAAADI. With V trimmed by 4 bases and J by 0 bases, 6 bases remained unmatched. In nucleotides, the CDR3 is TGCGCCAGCAGTGCCTGGGACAGCCTCTCTGGGGCCAACGTCCTGACTTTC. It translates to CASSAWDSLSGANVLTF.

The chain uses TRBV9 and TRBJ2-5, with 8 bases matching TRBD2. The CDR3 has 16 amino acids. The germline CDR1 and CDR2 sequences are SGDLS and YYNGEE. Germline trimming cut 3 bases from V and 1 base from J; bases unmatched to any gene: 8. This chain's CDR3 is CASSDAGGTFQETQYF. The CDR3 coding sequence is TGTGCCAGCAGCGACGCGGGAGGCACGTTCCAAGAGACCCAGTACTTC.

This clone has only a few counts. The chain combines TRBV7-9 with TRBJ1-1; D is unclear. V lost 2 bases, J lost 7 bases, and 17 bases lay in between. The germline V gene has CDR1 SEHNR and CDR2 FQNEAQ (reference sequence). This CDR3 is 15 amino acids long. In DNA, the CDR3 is TGTGCCAGCAGCTTATGGATGCGGCAGTCGAGTGAAGCTTTCTTT. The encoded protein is CASSLWMRQSSEAFF.